Below, 7 T cell receptor beta chains from the same sample are listed, as sequenced in a study of blood T cells in healthy people across ages (dated by TCRdb to the mid-2010s). Library prep was done by 5' RACE. Sequencing relied on an Illumina HiSeq 2500. The second PCR ran for about 6 to 12 cycles and used a J-beta primer mix along with a sample-barcoded 5' primer. TCRdb redid the processing of the public reads, applying fastp at Q25 and MiXCR, and retained in-frame beta chains. Each CDR3 protein gets just one entry, which takes the most common genes and DNA from the rows behind it. This sample comprises 1.5 million to 1.8 million distinct CDR3 sequences, 35% to 45% of them detected only once. The ten biggest clones cover about 4% of the sample. What was sequenced was blood. The receptors come from a woman aged 18-30 years in good health.

The V gene is TRBV20-1, the J gene TRBJ2-1, with 9 bases lining up with TRBD2. Germline values: CDR1 DFQATT, CDR2 SNEGSKA (reference sequence). The CDR3 contains 20 residues. Trimming at V came to 0 bases and at J to 8 bases, leaving 23 bases not matched to a gene. CDR3 in DNA: TGCAGTGCTAGAGATCGGTCCACAATCTTGCGAGCTAGCGGGAAGGATGAGCAGTTCTTC. This translates into CSARDRSTILRASGKDEQFF.

This clonotype was seen more than once but under ten times. The rearrangement uses TRBV7-8 and TRBJ2-5, with 8 bases identical to TRBD1. Germline trimming cut 5 bases from V and 5 bases from J; bases unmatched to any gene: 7. The CDR3 totals 14 residues. In germline, CDR1 is SGHVS, CDR2 FQNEAQ. Written as DNA, the CDR3 is TGTGCCAGCAGCCAAGACAGGGGTTCGGAGACCCAGTACTTC. Encoded protein: CASSQDRGSETQYF.

The chain couples TRBV15 to TRBJ2-1, with TRBD2 matching over 9 bases. Germline trimming cut 0 bases from V and 13 bases from J; bases unmatched to any gene: 4. CDR1 is LNHNV, CDR2 YYDKDF, per germline (reference sequence). This CDR3 comprises 13 residues. The CDR3 nucleotides read TGTGCCACCAGCAGAGATCTAGCGGGAATTCAGTTCTTC. Translated: CATSRDLAGIQFF.

The chain links TRBV30 to TRBJ2-1, with 9 positions matching TRBD2. The CDR3 is 11 amino acids. V shed 8 bases and J 12 bases; nucleotides not matched to a gene: 8. Germline V gene sequence: CDR1 GTSNPN, CDR2 SVGIG (reference sequence). Here the CDR3 reads CARGSGGPQFF. The CDR3 DNA is TGTGCCAGAGGCAGCGGGGGGCCGCAGTTCTTC.

The chain links TRBV20-1 to TRBJ2-4, with D perhaps being TRBD1 or TRBD2 (7 bases each). This CDR3 comprises 15 residues. Deletions cut 6 bases from V and 2 bases from J, with 17 bases between. CDR1 and CDR2 (germline): DFQATT, SNEGSKA (reference sequence). CDR3 amino acids: CSAPPGGGSKNIQYF. The CDR3 DNA sequence: TGCAGTGCCCCCCCAGGGGGAGGGTCCAAAAACATTCAGTACTTC.

The chain recombines TRBV21-1 with TRBJ1-1. TRBV21-1 is marked as a pseudogene. The CDR3 spans 12 residues. This chain's CDR3 is CASLRSWTEAFF. CDR3 nucleotide sequence: TGTGCCAGCCTCCGGTCCTGGACTGAAGCTTTCTTT.

Only one count was recorded for this clonotype. The chain recombines TRBV3-1 with TRBJ1-4, with 7 bases aligning to TRBD1. CDR1 and CDR2 (germline): LGHDT, YNNKEL (reference sequence). The CDR3 consists of 17 residues. J was trimmed by 3 bases and V by 0 bases; bases with no gene match: 7. The CDR3 DNA reads TGTGCCAGCAGCCAAGATTTATTCGGACAGGCTAATGAAAAACTGTTTTTT. This codes for CASSQDLFGQANEKLFF.